These 24 T cell receptor beta chains were sequenced from one sample in a study of beta chain features in type 1 diabetes. Every isolated RNA sample was fully reverse transcribed, so sequencing captured expressed TCRB transcripts. The data were produced by immunoSEQ multiplex PCR, yet TCRdb's version contains in-frame clones alone and is incomplete. Among a few hundred thousand clones listed, 10% to 15% were seen once. Sequencing input: naive CD4+ T cells from blood. These receptors came from a man aged 18-30 years in good health.

This clone has just a few counts. V is TRBV23-1 and J is TRBJ2-7, with a possible D match to TRBD2 (6 bases). TRBV23-1 counts as an open reading frame of uncertain function. The CDR3 totals 20 residues. The germline V and J ends were trimmed by 4 bases and 1 base, with 29 bases remaining between them. The CDR3 reads CASSLGHAGLPETGSYEQYF. As DNA, the CDR3 is TGCGCCAGCAGTCTAGGCCACGCGGGGCTCCCGGAGACCGGATCCTACGAGCAGTACTTC.

This chain uses TRBV28 with TRBJ2-1, with 13 bases aligning to TRBD2. The length of the CDR3 is 16 residues. CDR1 MDHEN and CDR2 SYDVKM come from the germline V gene. J lost 7 bases, V lost 5 bases, and 8 bases had no gene match. CDR3 protein: CASSLRLAGGGNEQFF. The CDR3 coding sequence is TGTGCCAGCAGTCTGCGACTAGCGGGAGGTGGGAATGAGCAGTTCTTC.

The rearrangement joins TRBV4-3 to TRBJ2-7, with 9 bases that match TRBD2. This CDR3 has 17 amino acids. The germline CDR1 and CDR2 sequences are LGHNA and YSLEER. Germline trimming cut 4 bases from V and 3 bases from J; bases unmatched to any gene: 13. The DNA of the CDR3 is TGCGCCAGCAGCCGACGAGTGGCTAGCGGGGACCTCTACGAGCAGTACTTC. Translated, it gives CASSRRVASGDLYEQYF.

This clone has more than one count but fewer than ten. V and J are TRBV7-9 and TRBJ1-1; 7 nucleotides line up with TRBD1. Germline V gene lookup returns CDR1 SEHNR and CDR2 FQNEAQ (reference sequence). Trimming cost V 5 bases and J 0 bases; bases outside gene matches: 3. There are 14 residues in the CDR3. CDR3 protein: CASSQGQLNTEAFF. CDR3 nucleotide sequence: TGTGCCAGCAGCCAGGGACAGTTGAACACTGAAGCTTTCTTT. Looking up the rest from reference TRBV7-9 and TRBJ1-1 gives the full variable domain: DTGVSQNPRHKITKRGQNVTFRCDPISEHNRLYWYRQTLGQGPEFLTYFQNEAQLEKSRLLSDRFSAERPKGSFSTLEIQRTEQGDSAMYLCASSQGQLNTEAFFGQGTRLTVV.

The chain carries TRBV7-2 and TRBJ1-2; D might be TRBD1 (6 bases). The ends were cut back, 6 bases at V and 6 bases at J, with 17 bases in the middle. This CDR3 has 14 amino acids. Looked up from germline, CDR1 is SGHTA and CDR2 is FQGNSA. The CDR3 DNA is TGTGCCAGCAGACCAACAGGGTTCAAGGATGGCTACACCTTC. Translating gives CASRPTGFKDGYTF.

V and J are TRBV5-4 and TRBJ2-4; the D gene is possibly TRBD1 (5 bases). CDR1 is SGHNT and CDR2 is YYREEE in the germline V gene (reference sequence). This CDR3 is 16 amino acids long. V lost 1 base and J lost 0, with 11 bases in between. The CDR3 loop is CASSLPRVGAKNIQYF. The CDR3 DNA reads TGTGCCAGCAGCTTGCCCAGGGTCGGAGCCAAAAACATTCAGTACTTC.

The chain carries TRBV10-3 and TRBJ2-5; D gene unclear. V lost 2 bases and J 4 bases, leaving 2 bases between the germline ends. CDR3 length: 11 amino acids. Germline V gene lookup returns CDR1 ENHRY and CDR2 SYGVKD. This chain's CDR3 is CAISERETQYF. Written as DNA, the CDR3 is TGTGCCATCAGTGAGCGAGAGACCCAGTACTTC.

A remark on this clone: This may come from a read error, since a much larger clone is one base off. In nucleotides, the CDR3 is TGTGCCAGCAGCAAAGAGACCCAGTACTTC. Amino acids: CASSKETQYF. This chain connects TRBV2 to TRBJ2-5; no reliable D call. Looked up from germline, CDR1 is SNHLY and CDR2 is FYNNEI. This CDR3 contains 10 residues. The ends were cut back, 6 bases at V and 3 bases at J, with 2 bases in the middle.

V usage is TRBV10-3 and J usage is TRBJ2-2; TRBD2 aligns across 7 bases. This CDR3 has 14 residues. With V trimmed by 8 bases and J by 0 bases, 3 bases remained unmatched. Per germline, CDR1 ENHRY and CDR2 SYGVKD. The CDR3 nucleotides read TGTGCCATCGGGGGGGAAACGAACACCGGGGAGCTGTTTTTT. Translated, it gives CAIGGETNTGELFF.

The V gene is TRBV27, the J gene TRBJ2-3; D remains ambiguous. Germline lookup yields CDR1 MNHEY and CDR2 SMNVEV (reference sequence). The CDR3 extends over 13 amino acids. V was shortened by 4 bases and J by 1 base, with 6 bases between the two germline ends. The CDR3 is CASSSIGTDTQYF. The DNA of the CDR3 is TGTGCCAGCAGTTCTATAGGCACAGATACGCAGTATTTT.

The chain combines TRBV7-6 with TRBJ1-2; 10 bases map to TRBD1. Trimming cost V 0 bases and J 2 bases; bases outside gene matches: 3. Looked up from germline, CDR1 is SGHVS and CDR2 is FNYEAQ. There are 16 residues in the CDR3. CDR3 nucleotides: TGTGCCAGCAGCTTAGCGCGGGGACAGGGGAACTATGGCTACACCTTC. It is translated as CASSLARGQGNYGYTF.

The V and J genes are TRBV29-1 and TRBJ2-7; 11 bases are shared with TRBD2. The CDR3 is made up of 14 amino acids. V gave up 7 bases and J gave up 2 bases; unmatched junction bases: 7. The germline gives CDR1 SQVTM, CDR2 ANQGSEA. The DNA for the CDR3 is TGCAGCGACGCCTTACTAGCGGGAGCCTACGAGCAGTACTTC. Its protein product is CSDALLAGAYEQYF.

J is TRBJ2-7 and V is TRBV5-8, with 7 bases that match TRBD1. The germline V gene encodes CDR1 SGHTS and CDR2 YDEGEE. Losses at the gene ends were 2 bases for V and 3 bases for J; bases not matched to a gene: 5. The CDR3 runs 14 residues. This CDR3 is CASSLGYRGYEQYF. The CDR3 DNA is TGTGCCAGCAGCTTAGGGTACAGGGGCTACGAGCAGTACTTC. Full variable domain (rest looked up from reference TRBV5-8 and TRBJ2-7): EAGVTQSPTHLIKTRGQQATLRCSPISGHTSVYWYQQALGLGLQFLLWYDEGEERNRGNFPPRFSGRQFPNYSSELNVNALELEDSALYLCASSLGYRGYEQYFGPGTRLTVT.

This clone was observed a handful of times. J is TRBJ1-2 and V is TRBV28; the D gene is possibly TRBD1 (6 bases). The germline CDR1 and CDR2 sequences are MDHEN and SYDVKM. The CDR3 spans 13 residues. V shed 2 bases and J shed 5 bases, with 9 bases lying between them. The CDR3 loop reads CASSLGQGYGYTF. The CDR3 DNA reads as TGTGCCAGCAGTTTAGGGCAGGGGTATGGCTACACCTTC.

The chain uses TRBV20-1 and TRBJ2-1; D may be TRBD2 (5 bases). This CDR3 spans 10 amino acids. Germline assignment: CDR1 DFQATT and CDR2 SNEGSKA (reference sequence). The V end lost 6 bases, the J end lost 9 bases, and 9 bases lay between the germline ends. The CDR3 nucleotides are TGCAGTGCCCAACGGGGTGAGCAGTTCTTC. It yields the protein CSAQRGEQFF.

This clone has just a few counts. The V call is TRBV7-9, the J call TRBJ2-1; a weak D match, TRBD2 (6 bases). Per the germline V gene, CDR1 is SEHNR and CDR2 is FQNEAQ (reference sequence). The ends were cut back, 0 bases at V and 7 bases at J, with 16 bases in the middle. This CDR3 is built from 16 residues. The CDR3 nucleotides are TGTGCCAGCAGCTTAGCTTATTTGGGACTCTTAAATGAGCAGTTCTTC. This codes for CASSLAYLGLLNEQFF.

This clone has just a few counts. In nucleotides, the CDR3 is TGCGCCAGCAGCCATGACGTAGCGGGAGTTGCCGGGGAGCTGTTTTTT. This translates into CASSHDVAGVAGELFF. The gene calls are TRBV4-1 and TRBJ2-2; TRBD2 agrees at 9 bases. The V and J ends lost 3 bases and 6 bases, in that order; junction bases with no gene match: 8. CDR1 and CDR2 (germline): MGHRA, YSYEKL. The CDR3 has 16 residues.

The CDR3 coding sequence is TGTGCCACCAGCAGAGATTATTCCGAGCAGTACTTC. This encodes CATSRDYSEQYF. The rearrangement joins TRBV15 to TRBJ2-7; D gene unclear. The CDR3 contains 12 residues. Germline loops: CDR1 LNHNV, CDR2 YYDKDF (reference sequence). Trimming removed 0 bases from V and 6 bases from J, with 6 bases in between.

The genes are TRBV30 and TRBJ2-7, with D possibly matching TRBD2 (6 bases). With 3 bases removed from V and 5 bases from J, the gap between germline ends came to 8 bases. CDR3 length equals 11 residues. CDR1 is GTSNPN, CDR2 SVGIG, per germline (reference sequence). CDR3 amino acids: CAWRPGDEQYF. The CDR3 DNA follows: TGTGCCTGGAGGCCGGGGGACGAGCAGTACTTC.

A few counts support this clone. The chain joins TRBV6-1 to TRBJ1-1; the D gene is possibly TRBD1 (5 bases). This CDR3 contains 13 residues. Trimming cost V 8 bases and J 5 bases, with 15 bases left between them. In germline, CDR1 is MNHNS, CDR2 SASEGT. This CDR3 reads CASRRGIDTEAFF. Here the CDR3 DNA reads TGTGCCAGCCGTCGGGGGATAGATACTGAAGCTTTCTTT.

This clone was found a few times. J is TRBJ1-5 and V is TRBV30, with 8 bases matching TRBD1. V trimming: 2 bases; J trimming: 9 bases; junction bases outside the gene matches: 9. CDR3 length: 14 amino acids. Per the germline V gene, CDR1 is GTSNPN and CDR2 is SVGIG (reference sequence). The CDR3 sequence is CAWSNDRGSRPQHF. The CDR3 DNA follows: TGTGCCTGGAGTAACGACAGGGGTTCGCGGCCCCAGCATTTT. Combining the CDR3 with reference TRBV30 and TRBJ1-5 gives the whole variable domain SQTIHQWPATLVQPVGSPLSLECTVEGTSNPNLYWYRQAAGRGLQLLFYSVGIGQISSEVPQNLSASRPQDRQFILSSKKLLLSDSGFYLCAWSNDRGSRPQHFGDGTRLSIL.

The chain has TRBV7-2 and TRBJ1-5, with D perhaps TRBD1 (6 bases). Germline CDR1 and CDR2: SGHTA and FQGNSA. V lost 5 bases and J lost 4, with 15 bases in between. This CDR3 region has 15 residues. CDR3: CASSLSGQLNQPQHF. The CDR3 DNA is TGTGCCAGCAGCCTATCCGGACAGCTTAATCAGCCCCAGCATTTT.

The sample holds a few counts of this clone. The chain has TRBV7-2 and TRBJ2-1; maybe TRBD2 (5 bases). This CDR3 region has 13 residues. V lost 5 bases and J lost 7, with 12 bases in between. Germline CDR1 and CDR2: SGHTA and FQGNSA. CDR3 coding DNA: TGTGCCAGCAGCCCCGGAGCGGAAAATGAGCAGTTCTTC. Amino acid sequence: CASSPGAENEQFF.

This clone has only a few counts. The J gene is TRBJ2-1, the V gene TRBV19, with 8 bases aligning to TRBD2. Germline CDR1 and CDR2: LNHDA and SQIVND (reference sequence). This CDR3 region has 15 residues. Trimming at V came to 4 bases and at J to 2 bases, leaving 4 bases not matched to a gene. As DNA, the CDR3 is TGTGCCAGTAGTAGAGGCGGGGGGACCTACAATGAGCAGTTCTTC. Amino acids: CASSRGGGTYNEQFF.